The 21 T cell receptor beta chains given below trace back to one sample, sequenced in a study of blood T cell repertoires in COVID-19. Using immunoSEQ multiplex PCR, the repertoire was profiled, and TCRdb retains in-frame clones only, with some absent. In the table there are 180,000 or so clones, over 75% of which are singletons. Specimen: PBMCs or T cells enriched from blood (not recorded which). The receptors were gathered from a man aged 50-59 years who had recovered from COVID-19.

The V call is TRBV10-2, the J call TRBJ2-1, with TRBD2 matching 10 bases. The CDR3 extends over 14 amino acids. The germline gives CDR1 WSHSY, CDR2 SAAADI. V trimming: 8 bases; J trimming: 6 bases; junction bases outside the gene matches: 7. CDR3 amino acids: CASRILAGTNEQFF. CDR3 nucleotides: TGCGCCAGCCGAATACTAGCGGGAACCAATGAGCAGTTCTTC.

This rearrangement joins TRBV6-5 to TRBJ1-2, with TRBD1 as a possible D gene (6 bases). Germline V gives CDR1 MNHEY, CDR2 SVGAGI. V lost 6 bases and J 6 bases, leaving 11 bases between the germline ends. CDR3 length equals 12 residues. The CDR3: CASRLRGNGYTF. DNA for the CDR3: TGTGCCAGCAGACTCAGGGGTAATGGCTACACCTTC.

This rearrangement joins TRBV2 to TRBJ2-7; the D gene is possibly TRBD2 (5 bases). CDR1 is SNHLY and CDR2 is FYNNEI in the germline V gene. Trimming shortened V by 1 base and J by 7 bases, and 8 bases separated the two germline ends. The CDR3 totals 12 residues. The CDR3 DNA sequence: TGTGCCAGCAGTGAAGATTGGGAGGAGCAGTACTTC. It yields the protein CASSEDWEEQYF.

This chain connects TRBV2 to TRBJ2-1, with TRBD2 identical over 13 bases. The CDR3 runs to 15 residues. From germline, CDR1 is SNHLY and CDR2 FYNNEI. Trimming removed 6 bases from V and 14 bases from J; junction bases left unmatched: 13. The CDR3 protein is CASRRLGTSGNRKFF. The CDR3 coding sequence is TGTGCCAGCAGGCGCCTTGGGACTAGCGGGAATAGAAAGTTCTTC.

The J gene is TRBJ1-5, the V gene TRBV19; the D gene is possibly TRBD1 (5 bases). Germline V gives CDR1 LNHDA, CDR2 SQIVND (reference sequence). Trimming shortened V by 4 bases and J by 4 bases, and 8 bases separated the two germline ends. The CDR3 extends over 13 amino acids. The CDR3 DNA reads TGTGCCAGTAGTAGACAGAGAAATCAGCCCCAGCATTTT. The encoded protein is CASSRQRNQPQHF.

This CDR3 is CASSVGQQPGNTIYF. The CDR3 DNA reads as TGTGCCAGCAGCGTAGGACAGCAACCTGGAAACACCATATATTTT. The chain recombines TRBV9 with TRBJ1-3; D possibly corresponds to TRBD1 (5 bases). Germline CDR1 and CDR2: SGDLS and YYNGEE. The V end was cut by 0 bases, the J end by 2 bases, with 9 bases between. The CDR3 is made up of 15 amino acids.

The chain uses TRBV12-3 or TRBV12-4 and TRBJ1-2; D is ambiguous. The ends were cut back, 4 bases at V and 6 bases at J, with 6 bases in the middle. This CDR3 has 11 residues. This CDR3 reads CASSSEDGYTF. In DNA form, the CDR3 reads TGTGCCAGCAGTTCAGAGGATGGCTACACCTTC.

This sequence joins TRBV7-9 and TRBJ2-3; 7 bases map to TRBD1. The CDR3 spans 15 residues. Per germline, CDR1 SEHNR and CDR2 FQNEAQ (reference sequence). The V segment lost 7 bases and the J segment 2 bases; nucleotides outside the gene matches: 9. The CDR3 here is CASMPGQAFTDTQYF. The DNA for the CDR3 is TGTGCCAGCATGCCCGGACAGGCCTTCACAGATACGCAGTATTTT.

This rearrangement joins TRBV6-5 to TRBJ2-7, with 7 bases fitting TRBD1. The CDR3 has 15 residues. The germline CDR1 and CDR2 sequences are MNHEY and SVGAGI. V lost 7 bases to trimming and J lost 0 bases; unmatched junction nucleotides: 9. CDR3 coding DNA: TGTGCCAGCACCCCGGGACAGTTCAGCTCCTACGAGCAGTACTTC. Its protein is CASTPGQFSSYEQYF.

The V and J genes are TRBV11-3 and TRBJ2-1; 7 positions agree with TRBD1. The CDR3 is made up of 13 amino acids. J lost 8 bases, V lost 4 bases, and 5 bases had no gene match. CDR1 is SGHNT, CDR2 YENEEA, per germline. In DNA form, the CDR3 reads TGTGCCAGCAGCTCAGGGGGTCGGGATGAGCAGTTCTTC. It yields the protein CASSSGGRDEQFF.

J is TRBJ1-5 and V is TRBV4-1, with D possibly being TRBD1 (6 bases). V lost 3 bases and J lost 2, with 8 bases in between. CDR3 length: 14 amino acids. Germline loops: CDR1 MGHRA, CDR2 YSYEKL. The CDR3 reads CASSHPGGNQPQHF. CDR3 in DNA: TGCGCCAGCAGCCACCCAGGGGGCAATCAGCCCCAGCATTTT.

V usage is TRBV19 and J usage is TRBJ1-1; D gene uncertain. The germline V gene encodes CDR1 LNHDA and CDR2 SQIVND (reference sequence). This CDR3 comprises 14 residues. V was shortened by 2 bases and J by 2 bases, with 9 bases between the two germline ends. CDR3: CASSITIHNTEAFF. CDR3 coding DNA: TGTGCCAGTAGTATAACCATACATAACACTGAAGCTTTCTTT.

The chain joins TRBV23-1 to TRBJ2-7; 8 nucleotides agree with TRBD1. TRBV23-1 counts as an open reading frame of uncertain function. J gave up 2 bases and V 7 bases, and 13 bases lay outside the gene matches. The CDR3 length is 16 residues. The CDR3: CASTPENRGRAYEQYF. The CDR3 DNA is TGCGCCAGCACTCCGGAGAACAGGGGGAGAGCCTACGAGCAGTACTTC.

This sequence joins TRBV7-2 and TRBJ2-7, with TRBD2 identical over 7 bases. Germline CDR1 reads SGHTA; CDR2 reads FQGNSA. J was trimmed by 3 bases and V by 3 bases; bases with no gene match: 2. There are 13 residues in the CDR3. The DNA for the CDR3 is TGTGCCAGCAGCTTTCCTAGCGGCTACGAGCAGTACTTC. This translates into CASSFPSGYEQYF.

The chain links TRBV7-3 to TRBJ2-7, with 8 bases fitting TRBD1. Germline-derived CDR1 and CDR2 are SGHTA and FQGTGA. The CDR3 contains 13 residues. V dropped 5 bases and J dropped 2; count of bases not matched to a gene: 2. The CDR3 DNA is TGTGCCAGCAGCCAGGACAGGGCCTACGAGCAGTACTTC. Its translation is CASSQDRAYEQYF.

This chain uses TRBV18 with TRBJ1-5; TRBD1 matches at 8 bases. The CDR3 length is 15 residues. The junction had 5 bases not matched to a gene; V was cut back by 3 bases and J by 4 bases. Looked up from germline, CDR1 is KGHSH and CDR2 is LQKENI. The CDR3 loop reads CASSPKGQANQPQHF. For the CDR3, the DNA is TGTGCCAGCTCACCCAAGGGACAGGCTAATCAGCCCCAGCATTTT. The full variable domain, rest sourced from reference TRBV18 and TRBJ1-5, is NAGVMQNPRHLVRRRGQEARLRCSPMKGHSHVYWYRQLPEEGLKFMVYLQKENIIDESGMPKERFSAEFPKEGPSILRIQQVVRGDSAAYFCASSPKGQANQPQHFGDGTRLSIL.

V is TRBV2 and J is TRBJ2-2; 7 nucleotides align to TRBD1. Germline values: CDR1 SNHLY, CDR2 FYNNEI. V lost 5 bases, J lost 1 base, and 7 bases stayed unmatched. The CDR3 covers 16 residues. CDR3 nucleotide sequence: TGTGCCAGCAGTCCAAGACAGGGTGAGAACACCGGGGAGCTGTTTTTT. The encoded protein is CASSPRQGENTGELFF.

V and J are TRBV11-2 and TRBJ1-1; 9 positions agree with TRBD1. This CDR3 has 12 amino acids. V trimming: 3 bases; J trimming: 12 bases; junction bases outside the gene matches: 5. Germline CDR1 and CDR2: SGHAT and FQNNGV. The CDR3 nucleotides are TGTGCCAGCAGCTTGGGGACAGGGAGCACTTTCTTT. It specifies CASSLGTGSTFF.

This clone was recorded only once. The chain combines TRBV7-9 with TRBJ1-2; TRBD1 might be the D (5 bases). Looked up from germline, CDR1 is SEHNR and CDR2 is FQNEAQ (reference sequence). This CDR3 has 17 residues. Trimming took off 2 bases at V and 5 bases at J, with 21 bases between the two ends. The CDR3 spells CASSLYTQGGVPYGYTF. The CDR3 DNA reads as TGTGCCAGCAGCTTATATACCCAGGGAGGGGTCCCGTATGGCTACACCTTC.

The rearrangement uses TRBV15 and TRBJ1-4; 7 bases are a match to TRBD1. The CDR3 extends over 14 amino acids. V was clipped by 3 bases and J by 8 bases; unmatched bases: 6. Germline V CDR1 and CDR2: LNHNV, YYDKDF (reference sequence). The CDR3 protein is CATSRGTEEEKLFF. CDR3 bases: TGTGCCACCAGCAGGGGGACAGAAGAGGAAAAACTGTTTTTT. Using reference TRBV15 and TRBJ1-4 for the parts outside the CDR3, the full variable domain is DAMVIQNPRYQVTQFGKPVTLSCSQTLNHNVMYWYQQKSSQAPKLLFHYYDKDFNNEADTPDNFQSRRPNTSFCFLDIRSPGLGDTAMYLCATSRGTEEEKLFFGSGTQLSVL.

The gene calls are TRBV7-6 and TRBJ1-5, with a weak D call TRBD1 (5 bases). The length of the CDR3 is 13 residues. V was cut by 5 bases and J by 2 bases, with 7 bases left in between. Germline V gene sequence: CDR1 SGHVS, CDR2 FNYEAQ. CDR3 DNA: TGTGCCAGCAGCAAAGGGGGCAATCAGCCCCAGCATTTT. This sequence encodes CASSKGGNQPQHF.